These T cell receptor beta chains were read from a single sample in a study of a mutant IDH1 vaccine in newly diagnosed glioma. TCRdb's table, derived via immunoSEQ multiplex PCR, lists solely in-frame clones and lacks some. Of 50,000 to 65,000 clones in the sample, about 90% were seen once. Antigens for these TCRs are unknown. Sequenced here: PBMCs, sampled from a glioma patient whose treatment included an IDH1 peptide vaccine. These receptors all stem from a man aged 35-49 years with glioma. Each CDR3 is given with its conserved first and last residue. Not all rows give a size; the values are once, few, many and, for expanded clones, a class.

>TRBJ2-3|.|TRBV7-9
CASSLIQGAGYTQYF
>TRBJ1-3|.|TRBV5-1
CASSLAETGGSGNTIYF
>TRBJ2-5|few|TRBV5-1
CASSFFQGQETQYF
>TRBJ2-3|.|TRBV15
CATSRLAGGLDTQYF
>TRBJ2-7|.|TRBV6-1
CASSEGQGASYEQYF
>TRBJ2-2|.|TRBV7-7
CASKVGSGTGELFF
>TRBJ2-7|.|TRBV6-6
CASRPGQGRAEQYF
>TRBJ2-2|.|TRBV9
CASSPRQGALRFTGELFF
>TRBJ2-2|few|TRBV19
CASSNGLASAGELFF
>TRBJ1-1|.|TRBV5-8
CASRPDSNTEAFF
>TRBJ2-2|few|TRBV19
CASSNRVLELFF
>TRBJ2-7|.|TRBV28
CASRAGPRYEQYF
>TRBJ2-3|.|TRBV10-2
CASRPGTGDTQYF
>TRBJ1-4|.|TRBV5-8
CASSHYGTELNEKLFF
>TRBJ2-7|few|TRBV27
CASSPWTSDYEQYF
>TRBJ1-3|.|TRBV5-1
CASSDVRTIYF
>TRBJ2-7|.|TRBV18
CASSTPTGAYEQYF
>TRBJ1-2|.|TRBV5-4
CASSLGVIGGRGGYTF
>TRBJ2-4|.|TRBV7-8
CASSLLASGGGSDIQYF
>TRBJ1-1|.|TRBV19
CASSLTGENTEAFF
>TRBJ2-7|.|TRBV6-1
CASSNRGRVDEQYF
>TRBJ2-7|.|TRBV5-6
CASTPAGNWATYEQYF
>TRBJ2-7|few|TRBV27
CASSRSVEQYF
>TRBJ1-2|.|TRBV5-4
CASSQRQGAGGYTF
>TRBJ1-3|.|TRBV15
CATSNGPRGSGNTIYF
>TRBJ1-2|once|TRBV4-3
CASSQYRAFNYGYTF
>TRBJ2-7|once|TRBV6-6
CASIGGGPVYEQYF
>TRBJ2-7|.|TRBV7-2
CASSPRWSSYEQYF
>TRBJ2-2|.|TRBV7-2
CASSLYDTGELFF
>TRBJ2-7|.|TRBV6-5
CASSYSGRGNNEQYF
>TRBJ2-7|.|TRBV6-5
CASRRWSSSYEQYF
>TRBJ1-3|.|TRBV20-1
CSAGGGNTIYF
>TRBJ2-1|.|TRBV4-2
CASSQPQGDNEQFF
>TRBJ2-7|.|TRBV6-5
CASSYDRGYEQYF
>TRBJ2-2|.|TRBV7-2
CASSFVQDGRTELFF
>TRBJ1-2|few|TRBV30
CAGSPQGSNYGYTF
>TRBJ1-4|once|TRBV7-2
CASSPRGGEKLFF
>TRBJ1-5|.|TRBV19
CASSIEWDQPQHF
>TRBJ2-7|.|TRBV7-9
CASSEFRDGLQYF
>TRBJ2-7|.|TRBV6-6
CASRPGTPYEQYF
>TRBJ2-7|.|TRBV7-2
CASSQTTGWGAYEQYF